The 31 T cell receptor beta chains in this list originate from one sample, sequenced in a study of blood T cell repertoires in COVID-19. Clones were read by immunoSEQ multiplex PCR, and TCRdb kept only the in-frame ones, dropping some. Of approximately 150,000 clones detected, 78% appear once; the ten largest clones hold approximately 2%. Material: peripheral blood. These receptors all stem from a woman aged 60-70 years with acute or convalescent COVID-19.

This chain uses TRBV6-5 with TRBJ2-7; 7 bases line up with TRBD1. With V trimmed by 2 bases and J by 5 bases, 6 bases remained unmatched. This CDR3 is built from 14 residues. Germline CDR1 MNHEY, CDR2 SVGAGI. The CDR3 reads CASSYQDRVHEQYF. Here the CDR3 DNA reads TGTGCCAGCAGTTACCAAGACAGGGTCCACGAGCAGTACTTC.

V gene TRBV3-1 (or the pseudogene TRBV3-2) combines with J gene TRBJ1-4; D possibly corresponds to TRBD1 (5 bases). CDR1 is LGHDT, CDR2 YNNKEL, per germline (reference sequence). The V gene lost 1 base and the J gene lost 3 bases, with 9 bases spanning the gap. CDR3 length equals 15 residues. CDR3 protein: CASSQAGGSNEKLFF. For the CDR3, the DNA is TGTGCCAGCAGCCAAGCGGGGGGGTCTAATGAAAAACTGTTTTTT.

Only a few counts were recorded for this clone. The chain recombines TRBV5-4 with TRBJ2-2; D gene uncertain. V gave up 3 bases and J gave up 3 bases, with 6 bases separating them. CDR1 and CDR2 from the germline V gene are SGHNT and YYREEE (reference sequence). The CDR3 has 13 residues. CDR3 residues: CASSSPDTGELFF. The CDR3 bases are TGTGCCAGCAGCTCGCCGGACACCGGGGAGCTGTTTTTT.

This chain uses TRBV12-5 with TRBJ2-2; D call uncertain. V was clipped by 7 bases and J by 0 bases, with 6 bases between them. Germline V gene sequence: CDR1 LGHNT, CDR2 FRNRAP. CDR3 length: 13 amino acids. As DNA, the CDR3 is TGTGCTAGTGCCCTCCCGAACACCGGGGAGCTGTTTTTT. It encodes CASALPNTGELFF. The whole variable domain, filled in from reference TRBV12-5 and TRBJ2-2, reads DARVTQTPRHKVTEMGQEVTMRCQPILGHNTVFWYRQTMMQGLELLAYFRNRAPLDDSGMPKDRFSAEMPDATLATLKIQPSEPRDSAVYFCASALPNTGELFFGEGSRLTVL.

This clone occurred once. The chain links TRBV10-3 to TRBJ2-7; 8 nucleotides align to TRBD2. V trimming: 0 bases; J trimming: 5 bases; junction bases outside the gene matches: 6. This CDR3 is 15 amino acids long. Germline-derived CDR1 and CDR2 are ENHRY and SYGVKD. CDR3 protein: CAISESGTSIHEQYF. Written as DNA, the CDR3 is TGTGCCATCAGTGAGTCCGGGACTAGTATCCACGAGCAGTACTTC.

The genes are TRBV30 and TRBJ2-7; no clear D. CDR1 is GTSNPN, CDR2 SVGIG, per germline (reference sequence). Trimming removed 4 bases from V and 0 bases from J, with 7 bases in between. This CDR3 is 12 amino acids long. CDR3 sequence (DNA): TGTGCCTGGAACCGAGACTCCTACGAGCAGTACTTC. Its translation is CAWNRDSYEQYF.

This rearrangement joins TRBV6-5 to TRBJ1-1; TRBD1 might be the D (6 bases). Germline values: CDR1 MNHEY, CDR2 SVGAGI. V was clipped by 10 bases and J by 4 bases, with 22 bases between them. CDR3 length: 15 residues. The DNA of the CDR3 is TGTGCCACCAAGCCCATCCAGGGGTATTCCACTGAAGCTTTCTTT. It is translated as CATKPIQGYSTEAFF.

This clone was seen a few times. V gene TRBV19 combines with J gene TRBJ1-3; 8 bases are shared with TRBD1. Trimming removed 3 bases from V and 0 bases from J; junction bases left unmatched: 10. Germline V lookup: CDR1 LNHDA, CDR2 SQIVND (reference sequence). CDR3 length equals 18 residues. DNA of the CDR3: TGTGCCAGTAGTATCGAGACAGGGGCTCGGGTCTCTGGAAACACCATATATTTT. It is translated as CASSIETGARVSGNTIYF.

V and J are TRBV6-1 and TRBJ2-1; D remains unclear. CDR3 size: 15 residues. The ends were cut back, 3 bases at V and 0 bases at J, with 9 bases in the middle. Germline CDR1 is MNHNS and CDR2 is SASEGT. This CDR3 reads CASSEAPSSYNEQFF. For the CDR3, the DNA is TGTGCCAGCAGTGAGGCCCCTAGCTCCTACAATGAGCAGTTCTTC.

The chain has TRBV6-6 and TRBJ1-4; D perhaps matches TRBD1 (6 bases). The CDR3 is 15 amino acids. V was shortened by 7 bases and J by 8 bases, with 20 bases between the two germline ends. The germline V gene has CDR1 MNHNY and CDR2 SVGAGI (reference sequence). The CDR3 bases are TGTGCCAGCACTCCCCTACAGGGTGTGAAAGAAAAACTGTTTTTT. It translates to CASTPLQGVKEKLFF.

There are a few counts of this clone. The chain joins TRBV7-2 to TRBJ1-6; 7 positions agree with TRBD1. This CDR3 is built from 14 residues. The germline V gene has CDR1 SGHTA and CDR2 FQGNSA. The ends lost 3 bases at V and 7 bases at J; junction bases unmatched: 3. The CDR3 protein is CASSFRGQNSPLHF. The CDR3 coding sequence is TGTGCCAGCAGCTTTAGGGGACAGAATTCACCCCTCCACTTT. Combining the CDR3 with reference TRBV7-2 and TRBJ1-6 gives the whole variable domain GAGVSQSPSNKVTEKGKDVELRCDPISGHTALYWYRQSLGQGLEFLIYFQGNSAPDKSGLPSDRFSAERTGGSVSTLTIQRTQQEDSAVYLCASSFRGQNSPLHFGNGTRLTVT.

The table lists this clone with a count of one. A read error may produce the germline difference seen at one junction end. CDR3 DNA sequence: TGTGCCAGCAGTTCGGACAGGGAAATATACTTT. It encodes CASSSDREIYF. The J gene is TRBJ1-3, the V gene TRBV6-6; 8 bases fit TRBD1. Germline V gives CDR1 MNHNY, CDR2 SVGAGI (reference sequence). The CDR3 totals 11 residues.

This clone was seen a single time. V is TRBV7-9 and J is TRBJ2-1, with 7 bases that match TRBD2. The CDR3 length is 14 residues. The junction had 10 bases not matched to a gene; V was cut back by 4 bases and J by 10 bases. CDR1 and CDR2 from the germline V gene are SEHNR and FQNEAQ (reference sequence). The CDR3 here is CASSSPAGVLEQFF. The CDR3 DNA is TGTGCCAGCAGCTCTCCGGCGGGAGTTTTGGAGCAGTTCTTC.

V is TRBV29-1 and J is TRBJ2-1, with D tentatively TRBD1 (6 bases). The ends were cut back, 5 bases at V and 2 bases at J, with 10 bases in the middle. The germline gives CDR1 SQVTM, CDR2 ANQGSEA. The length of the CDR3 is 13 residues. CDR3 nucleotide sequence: TGCAGCGTTACCGGACAGACCTACAATGAGCAGTTCTTC. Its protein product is CSVTGQTYNEQFF.

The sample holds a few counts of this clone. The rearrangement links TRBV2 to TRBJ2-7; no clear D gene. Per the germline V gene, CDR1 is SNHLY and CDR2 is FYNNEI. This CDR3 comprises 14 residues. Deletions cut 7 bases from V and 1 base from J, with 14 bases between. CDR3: CASKSDGISYEQYF. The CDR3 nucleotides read TGTGCCAGCAAAAGTGATGGCATTTCCTACGAGCAGTACTTC.

The CDR3 spells CASSLRRTGNEQYF. The CDR3 DNA is TGCGCCAGCAGCTTGCGTAGGACAGGGAACGAGCAGTACTTC. The chain employs TRBV5-1 and TRBJ2-7; 8 bases are a match to TRBD1. CDR3 length equals 14 residues. V shed 1 base and J 5 bases; nucleotides not matched to a gene: 5. Germline lookup yields CDR1 SGHRS and CDR2 YFSETQ.

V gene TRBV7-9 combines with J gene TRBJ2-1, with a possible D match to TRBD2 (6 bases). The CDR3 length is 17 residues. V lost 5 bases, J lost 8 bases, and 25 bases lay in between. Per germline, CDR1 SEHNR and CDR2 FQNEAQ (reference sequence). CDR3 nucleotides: TGTGCCAGCAGCCCGGGAACGGGAGTTTTAGATGGCGATGAGCAGTTCTTC. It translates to CASSPGTGVLDGDEQFF.

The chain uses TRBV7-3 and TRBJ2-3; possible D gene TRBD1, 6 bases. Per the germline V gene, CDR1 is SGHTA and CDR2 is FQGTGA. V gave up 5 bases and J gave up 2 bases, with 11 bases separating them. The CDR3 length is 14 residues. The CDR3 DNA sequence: TGTGCCAGCAGCCTACAGGGTATCACAGATACGCAGTATTTT. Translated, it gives CASSLQGITDTQYF.

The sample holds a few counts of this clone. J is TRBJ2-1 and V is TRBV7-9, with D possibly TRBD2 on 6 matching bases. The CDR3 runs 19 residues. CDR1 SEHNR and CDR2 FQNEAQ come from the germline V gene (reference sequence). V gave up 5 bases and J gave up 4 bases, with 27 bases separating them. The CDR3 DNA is TGTGCCAGCAGCCCAATATGGGGGGATTCTGCGGGACCATACAATGAGCAGTTCTTC. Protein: CASSPIWGDSAGPYNEQFF.

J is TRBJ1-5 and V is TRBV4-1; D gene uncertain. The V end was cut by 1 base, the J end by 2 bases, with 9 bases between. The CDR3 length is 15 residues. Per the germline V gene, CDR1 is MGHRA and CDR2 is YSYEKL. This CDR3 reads CASSQATGGNQPQHF. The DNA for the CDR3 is TGCGCCAGCAGCCAAGCAACTGGTGGCAATCAGCCCCAGCATTTT.

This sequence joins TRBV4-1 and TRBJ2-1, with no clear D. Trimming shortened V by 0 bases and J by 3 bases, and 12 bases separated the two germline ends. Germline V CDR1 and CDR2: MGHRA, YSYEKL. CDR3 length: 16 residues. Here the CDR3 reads CASSQEAAFLYNEQFF. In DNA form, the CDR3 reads TGCGCCAGCAGCCAAGAGGCGGCCTTCCTCTACAATGAGCAGTTCTTC.

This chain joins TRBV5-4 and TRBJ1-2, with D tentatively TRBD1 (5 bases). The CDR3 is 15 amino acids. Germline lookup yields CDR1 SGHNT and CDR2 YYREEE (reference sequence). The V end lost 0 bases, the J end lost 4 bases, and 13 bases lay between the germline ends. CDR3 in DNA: TGTGCCAGCAGCTTGGACAGGACGCGCCTCTATGGCTACACCTTC. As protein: CASSLDRTRLYGYTF. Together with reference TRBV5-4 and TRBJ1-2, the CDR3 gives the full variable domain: ETGVTQSPTHLIKTRGQQVTLRCSSQSGHNTVSWYQQALGQGPQFIFQYYREEENGRGNFPPRFSGLQFPNYSSELNVNALELDDSALYLCASSLDRTRLYGYTFGSGTRLTVV.

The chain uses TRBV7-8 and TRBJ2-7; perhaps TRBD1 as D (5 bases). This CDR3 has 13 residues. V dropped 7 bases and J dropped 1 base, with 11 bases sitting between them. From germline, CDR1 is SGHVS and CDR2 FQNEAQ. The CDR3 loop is CASTDSVSYEQYF. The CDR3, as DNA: TGTGCCAGCACCGACAGTGTTTCCTACGAGCAGTACTTC.

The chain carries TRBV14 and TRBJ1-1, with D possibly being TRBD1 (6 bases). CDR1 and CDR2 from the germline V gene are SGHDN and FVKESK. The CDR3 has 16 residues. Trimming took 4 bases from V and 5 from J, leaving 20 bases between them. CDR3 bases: TGTGCCAGCAGCCCAATAACCCAGGGGTGGTCGACTGAAGCTTTCTTT. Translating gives CASSPITQGWSTEAFF.

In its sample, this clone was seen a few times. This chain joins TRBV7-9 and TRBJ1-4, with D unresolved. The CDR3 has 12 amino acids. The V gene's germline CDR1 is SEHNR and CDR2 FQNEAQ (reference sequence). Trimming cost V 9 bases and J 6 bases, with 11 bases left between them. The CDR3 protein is CASTSLHEKLFF. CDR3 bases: TGTGCCAGTACATCCCTCCATGAAAAACTGTTTTTT.

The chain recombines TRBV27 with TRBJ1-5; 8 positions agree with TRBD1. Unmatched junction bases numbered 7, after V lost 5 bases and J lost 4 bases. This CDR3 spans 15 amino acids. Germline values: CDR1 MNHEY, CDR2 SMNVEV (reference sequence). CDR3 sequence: CASSPHRGINQPQHF. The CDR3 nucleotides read TGTGCCAGCAGTCCACACAGGGGGATTAATCAGCCCCAGCATTTT.

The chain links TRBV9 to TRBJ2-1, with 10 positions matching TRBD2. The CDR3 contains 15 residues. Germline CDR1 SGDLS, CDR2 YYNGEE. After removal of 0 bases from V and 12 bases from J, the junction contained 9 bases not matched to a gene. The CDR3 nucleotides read TGTGCCAGCAGCGTAGATCGAGCGGGAGGGTGGGCGCAGTTCTTC. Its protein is CASSVDRAGGWAQFF.

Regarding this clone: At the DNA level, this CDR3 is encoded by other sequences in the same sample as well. CDR3 amino acids: CASSRDSYGYTF. DNA of the CDR3: TGTGCCAGCAGCCGGGACAGCTATGGCTACACCTTC. V is TRBV5-6 and J is TRBJ1-2; 7 nucleotides agree with TRBD1. The germline V gene has CDR1 SGHDT and CDR2 YYEEEE. This CDR3 region has 12 residues. J gave up 4 bases and V 4 bases, and 1 base lay outside the gene matches.

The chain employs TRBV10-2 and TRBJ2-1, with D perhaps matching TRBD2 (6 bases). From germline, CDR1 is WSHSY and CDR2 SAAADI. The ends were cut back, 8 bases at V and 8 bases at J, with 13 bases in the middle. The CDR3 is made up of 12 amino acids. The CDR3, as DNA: TGCGCCAGCGAGTTTGGCGGGGATGAGCAGTTCTTC. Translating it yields CASEFGGDEQFF.

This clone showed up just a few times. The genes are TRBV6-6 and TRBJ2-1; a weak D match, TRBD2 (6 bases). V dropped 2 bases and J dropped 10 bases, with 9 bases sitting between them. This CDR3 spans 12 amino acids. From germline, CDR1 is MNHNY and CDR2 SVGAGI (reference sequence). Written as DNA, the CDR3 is TGTGCCAGCAGTTACGGGACTCGAGAGCAGTTCTTC. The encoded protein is CASSYGTREQFF.

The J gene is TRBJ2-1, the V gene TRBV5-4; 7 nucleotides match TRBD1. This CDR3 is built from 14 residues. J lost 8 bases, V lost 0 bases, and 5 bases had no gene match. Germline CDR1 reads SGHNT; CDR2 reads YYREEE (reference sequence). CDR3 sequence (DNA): TGTGCCAGCAGCTTGGTTTTAGGACAGGATGAGCAGTTCTTC. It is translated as CASSLVLGQDEQFF.